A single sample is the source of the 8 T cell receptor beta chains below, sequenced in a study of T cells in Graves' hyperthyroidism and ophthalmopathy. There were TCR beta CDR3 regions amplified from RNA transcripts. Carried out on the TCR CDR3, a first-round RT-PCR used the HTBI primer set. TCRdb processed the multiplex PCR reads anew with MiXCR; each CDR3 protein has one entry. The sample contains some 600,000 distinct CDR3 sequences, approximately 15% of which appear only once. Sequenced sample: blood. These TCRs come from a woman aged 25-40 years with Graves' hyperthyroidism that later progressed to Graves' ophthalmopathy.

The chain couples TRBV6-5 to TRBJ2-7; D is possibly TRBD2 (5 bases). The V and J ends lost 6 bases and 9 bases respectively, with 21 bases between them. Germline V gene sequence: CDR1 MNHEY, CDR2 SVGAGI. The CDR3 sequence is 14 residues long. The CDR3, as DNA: TGTGCCAGCAGAAAGCGGAGCGCGGAGGAGGCGCAGTACTTC. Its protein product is CASRKRSAEEAQYF.

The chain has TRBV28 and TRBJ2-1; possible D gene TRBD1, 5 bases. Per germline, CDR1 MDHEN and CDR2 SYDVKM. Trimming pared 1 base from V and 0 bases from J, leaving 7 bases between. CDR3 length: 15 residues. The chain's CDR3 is CASSLFQGSYNEQFF. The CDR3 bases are TGTGCCAGCAGTTTATTTCAGGGCTCCTACAATGAGCAGTTCTTC. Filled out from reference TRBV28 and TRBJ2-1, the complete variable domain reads DVKVTQSSRYLVKRTGEKVFLECVQDMDHENMFWYRQDPGLGLRLIYFSYDVKMKEKGDIPEGYSVSREKKERFSLILESASTNQTSMYLCASSLFQGSYNEQFFGPGTRLTVL.

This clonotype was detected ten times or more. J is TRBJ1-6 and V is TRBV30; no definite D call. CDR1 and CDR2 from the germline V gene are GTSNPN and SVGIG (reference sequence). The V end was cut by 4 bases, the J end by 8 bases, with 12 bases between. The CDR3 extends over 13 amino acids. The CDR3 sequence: CAWTGSGDSPLHF. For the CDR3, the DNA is TGTGCCTGGACCGGCAGTGGGGATTCACCCCTCCACTTT.

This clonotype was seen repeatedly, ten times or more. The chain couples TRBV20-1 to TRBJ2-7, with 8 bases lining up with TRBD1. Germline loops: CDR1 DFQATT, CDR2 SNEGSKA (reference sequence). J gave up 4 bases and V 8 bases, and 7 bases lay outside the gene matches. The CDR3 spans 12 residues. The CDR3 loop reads CSKTGEGYEQYF. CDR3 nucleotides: TGCAGTAAGACAGGGGAAGGGTACGAGCAGTACTTC.

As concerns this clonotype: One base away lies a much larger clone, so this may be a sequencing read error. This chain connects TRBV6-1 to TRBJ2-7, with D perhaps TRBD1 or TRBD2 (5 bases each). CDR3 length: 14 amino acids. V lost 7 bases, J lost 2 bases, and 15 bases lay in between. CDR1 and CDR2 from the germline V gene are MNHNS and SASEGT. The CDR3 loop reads CASIHEGRAYEQYF. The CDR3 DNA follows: TGTGCCAGCATCCACGAGGGACGGGCCTACGAGCAGTACTTC.

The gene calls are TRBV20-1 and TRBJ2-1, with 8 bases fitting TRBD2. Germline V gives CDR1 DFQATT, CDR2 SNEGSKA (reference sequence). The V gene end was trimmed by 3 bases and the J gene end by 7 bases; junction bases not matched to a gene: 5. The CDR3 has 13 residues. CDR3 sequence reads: CSASGRAGNEQFF. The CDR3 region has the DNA TGCAGTGCTAGCGGGAGGGCCGGAAATGAGCAGTTCTTC.

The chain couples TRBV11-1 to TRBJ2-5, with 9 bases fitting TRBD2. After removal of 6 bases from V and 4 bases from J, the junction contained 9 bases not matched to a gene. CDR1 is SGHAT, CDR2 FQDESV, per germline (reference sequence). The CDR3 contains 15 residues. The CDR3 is CASSEGLAGIETQYF. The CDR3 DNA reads TGTGCCAGCAGTGAAGGGCTAGCGGGAATAGAGACCCAGTACTTC.

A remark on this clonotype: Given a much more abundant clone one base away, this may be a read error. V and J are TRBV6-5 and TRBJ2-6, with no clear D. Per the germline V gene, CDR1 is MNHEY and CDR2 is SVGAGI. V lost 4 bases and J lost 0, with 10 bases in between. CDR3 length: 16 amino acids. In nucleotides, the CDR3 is TGTGCCAGCAGTTCCTCGATTGGCTCTGGGGCCAACGTCCTGACTTTC. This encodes CASSSSIGSGANVLTF.